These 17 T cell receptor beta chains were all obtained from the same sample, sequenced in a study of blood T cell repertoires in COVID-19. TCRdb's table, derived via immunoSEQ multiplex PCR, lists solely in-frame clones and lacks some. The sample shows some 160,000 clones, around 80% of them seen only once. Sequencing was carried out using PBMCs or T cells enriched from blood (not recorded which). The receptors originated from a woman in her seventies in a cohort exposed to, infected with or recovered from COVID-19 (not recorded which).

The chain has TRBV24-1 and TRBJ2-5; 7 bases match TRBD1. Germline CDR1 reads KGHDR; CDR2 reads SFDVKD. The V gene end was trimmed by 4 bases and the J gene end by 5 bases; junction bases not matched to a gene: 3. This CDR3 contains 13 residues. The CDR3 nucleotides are TGTGCCACCAGTGACGCGACAGGGGAGACCCAGTACTTC. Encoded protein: CATSDATGETQYF.

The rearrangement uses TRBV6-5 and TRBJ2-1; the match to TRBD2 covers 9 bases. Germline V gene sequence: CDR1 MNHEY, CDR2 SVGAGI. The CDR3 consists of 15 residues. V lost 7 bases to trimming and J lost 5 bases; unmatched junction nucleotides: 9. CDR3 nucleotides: TGTGCCAGCATCAAGCTAGCGGGAAAGAACAATGAGCAGTTCTTC. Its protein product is CASIKLAGKNNEQFF.

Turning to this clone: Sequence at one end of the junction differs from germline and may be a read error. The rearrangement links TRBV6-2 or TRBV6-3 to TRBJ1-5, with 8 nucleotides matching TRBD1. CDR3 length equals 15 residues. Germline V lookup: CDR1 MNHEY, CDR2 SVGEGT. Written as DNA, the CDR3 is TGTGCCAGCAGTGACTCGGGACAGGTGAATCAGCCCCAGCATTTT. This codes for CASSDSGQVNQPQHF.

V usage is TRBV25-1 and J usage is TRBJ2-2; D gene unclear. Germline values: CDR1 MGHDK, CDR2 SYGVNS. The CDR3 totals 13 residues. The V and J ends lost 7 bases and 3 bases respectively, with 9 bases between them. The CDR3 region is CASTSTYTGELFF. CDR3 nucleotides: TGTGCCAGCACGTCAACTTACACCGGGGAGCTGTTTTTT.

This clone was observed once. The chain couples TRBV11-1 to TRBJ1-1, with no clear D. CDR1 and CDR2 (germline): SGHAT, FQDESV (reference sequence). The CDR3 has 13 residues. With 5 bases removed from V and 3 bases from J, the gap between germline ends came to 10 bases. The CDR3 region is CASSATVDTEAFF. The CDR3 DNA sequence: TGTGCCAGCAGCGCGACTGTGGACACTGAAGCTTTCTTT.

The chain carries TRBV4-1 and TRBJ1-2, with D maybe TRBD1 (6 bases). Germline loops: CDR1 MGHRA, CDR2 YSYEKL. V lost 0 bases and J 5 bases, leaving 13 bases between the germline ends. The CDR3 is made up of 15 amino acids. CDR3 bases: TGCGCCAGCAGCCAAGATGGCGCACAGGGATATGGCTACACCTTC. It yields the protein CASSQDGAQGYGYTF.

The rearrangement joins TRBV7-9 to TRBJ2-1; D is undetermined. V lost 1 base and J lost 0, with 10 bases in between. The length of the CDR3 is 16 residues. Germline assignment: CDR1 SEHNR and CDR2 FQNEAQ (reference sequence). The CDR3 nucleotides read TGTGCCAGCAGCTTAGGGCTAGGCAGCTCCTACAATGAGCAGTTCTTC. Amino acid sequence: CASSLGLGSSYNEQFF.

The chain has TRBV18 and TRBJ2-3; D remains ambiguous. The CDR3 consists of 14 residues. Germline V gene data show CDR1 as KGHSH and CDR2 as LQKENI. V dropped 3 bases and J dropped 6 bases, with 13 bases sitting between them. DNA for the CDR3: TGTGCCAGCTCACCTCCGGCTTCGAGGGATACGCAGTATTTT. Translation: CASSPPASRDTQYF.

CDR3 sequence (DNA): TGTGCCATTAGACAGGGGACGAACACTGAAGCTTTCTTT. It encodes CAIRQGTNTEAFF. The chain uses TRBV10-3 and TRBJ1-1; 8 positions match TRBD1. The V segment lost 9 bases and the J segment 1 base; nucleotides outside the gene matches: 4. CDR1 ENHRY and CDR2 SYGVKD come from the germline V gene. The CDR3 is made up of 13 amino acids.

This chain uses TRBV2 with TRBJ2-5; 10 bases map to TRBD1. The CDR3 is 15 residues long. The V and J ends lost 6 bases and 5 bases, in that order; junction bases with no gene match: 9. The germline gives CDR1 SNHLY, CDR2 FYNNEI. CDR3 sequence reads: CASSGQGVLFETQYF. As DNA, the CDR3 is TGTGCCAGCAGCGGACAGGGGGTCTTGTTTGAGACCCAGTACTTC.

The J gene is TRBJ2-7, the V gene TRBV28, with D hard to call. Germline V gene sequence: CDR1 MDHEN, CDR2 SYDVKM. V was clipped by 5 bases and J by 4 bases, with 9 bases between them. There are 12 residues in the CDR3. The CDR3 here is CASSPPGYEQYF. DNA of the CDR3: TGTGCCAGCAGTCCTCCCGGGTACGAGCAGTACTTC.

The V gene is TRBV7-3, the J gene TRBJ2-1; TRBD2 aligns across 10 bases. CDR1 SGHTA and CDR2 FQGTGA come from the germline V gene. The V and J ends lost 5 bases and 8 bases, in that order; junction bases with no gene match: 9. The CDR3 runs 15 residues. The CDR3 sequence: CASSPSSGSGDEQFF. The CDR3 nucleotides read TGTGCCAGCAGCCCCTCTAGCGGGAGTGGCGATGAGCAGTTCTTC. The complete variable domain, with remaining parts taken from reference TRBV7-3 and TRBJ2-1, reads GAGVSQTPSNKVTEKGKYVELRCDPISGHTALYWYRQSLGQGPEFLIYFQGTGAADDSGLPNDRFFAVRPEGSVSTLKIQRTERGDSAVYLCASSPSSGSGDEQFFGPGTRLTVL.

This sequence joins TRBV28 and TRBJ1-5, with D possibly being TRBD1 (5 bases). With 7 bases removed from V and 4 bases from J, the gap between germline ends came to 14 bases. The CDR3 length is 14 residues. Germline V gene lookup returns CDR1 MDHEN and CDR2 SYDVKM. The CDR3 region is CASTLGGRNQPQHF. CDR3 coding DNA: TGTGCCAGCACTCTGGGGGGTCGTAATCAGCCCCAGCATTTT.

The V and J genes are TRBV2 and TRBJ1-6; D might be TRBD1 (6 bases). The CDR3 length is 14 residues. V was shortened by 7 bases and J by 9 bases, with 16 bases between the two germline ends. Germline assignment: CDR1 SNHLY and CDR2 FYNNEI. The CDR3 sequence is CASTELGAGSPLHF. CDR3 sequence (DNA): TGTGCCAGCACGGAACTGGGGGCAGGTTCACCCCTCCACTTT.

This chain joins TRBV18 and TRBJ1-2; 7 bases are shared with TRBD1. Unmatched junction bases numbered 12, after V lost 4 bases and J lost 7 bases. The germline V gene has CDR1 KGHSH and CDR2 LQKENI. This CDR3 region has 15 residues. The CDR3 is CASSQISGQDPGYTF. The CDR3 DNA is TGTGCCAGCTCACAGATCTCCGGACAGGACCCTGGCTACACCTTC.

The CDR3 loop reads CASSYAGRASGNTIYF. For the CDR3, the DNA is TGTGCCAGCAGCTATGCGGGAAGAGCTTCTGGAAACACCATATATTTT. The chain recombines TRBV13 with TRBJ1-3; no reliable D call. This CDR3 comprises 16 residues. The germline V and J ends were trimmed by 4 bases and 1 base, with 14 bases remaining between them. Per the germline V gene, CDR1 is PRHDT and CDR2 is FYEKMQ (reference sequence).

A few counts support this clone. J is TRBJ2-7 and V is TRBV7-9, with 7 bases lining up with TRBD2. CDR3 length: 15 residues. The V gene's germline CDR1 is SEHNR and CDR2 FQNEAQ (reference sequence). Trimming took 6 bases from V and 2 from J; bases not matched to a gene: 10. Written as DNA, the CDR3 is TGTGCCAGCAGTCCACCGGGACTACCAACCTACGAGCAGTACTTC. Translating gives CASSPPGLPTYEQYF. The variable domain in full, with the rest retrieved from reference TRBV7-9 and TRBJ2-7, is DTGVSQNPRHKITKRGQNVTFRCDPISEHNRLYWYRQTLGQGPEFLTYFQNEAQLEKSRLLSDRFSAERPKGSFSTLEIQRTEQGDSAMYLCASSPPGLPTYEQYFGPGTRLTVT.